This TCR beta chain originates from a study of cytomegalovirus exposure and HLA in healthy donors. Overall study findings and caveats: In the analysis, some V segments, TRBV6-2 and TRBV6-3 included, were excluded as indistinguishable.

It was with 60 Vbeta and 13 Jbeta primers that the PCR ran. Only in-frame clones appear in the TCRdb table, and some are missing; sequencing was by immunoSEQ multiplex PCR. The sample holds approximately 190,000 clones, roughly 68% seen once. With V trimmed by 1 base and J by 3 bases, 6 bases remained unmatched. Germline V gene data show CDR1 as LGHNA and CDR2 as YSLEER. This CDR3 region has 16 residues. About this clone itself: Antigen unknown.

This TCR was recovered from a man aged 35 to 55 in good health and CMV-seropositive. The specimen sequenced was PBMCs. The chain links TRBV4-3 to TRBJ2-1; 7 nucleotides align to TRBD1. This chain's CDR3 is CASSQGVTGRYNEQFF. The DNA for the CDR3 is TGCGCCAGCAGCCAAGGAGTGACAGGGCGCTACAATGAGCAGTTCTTC.